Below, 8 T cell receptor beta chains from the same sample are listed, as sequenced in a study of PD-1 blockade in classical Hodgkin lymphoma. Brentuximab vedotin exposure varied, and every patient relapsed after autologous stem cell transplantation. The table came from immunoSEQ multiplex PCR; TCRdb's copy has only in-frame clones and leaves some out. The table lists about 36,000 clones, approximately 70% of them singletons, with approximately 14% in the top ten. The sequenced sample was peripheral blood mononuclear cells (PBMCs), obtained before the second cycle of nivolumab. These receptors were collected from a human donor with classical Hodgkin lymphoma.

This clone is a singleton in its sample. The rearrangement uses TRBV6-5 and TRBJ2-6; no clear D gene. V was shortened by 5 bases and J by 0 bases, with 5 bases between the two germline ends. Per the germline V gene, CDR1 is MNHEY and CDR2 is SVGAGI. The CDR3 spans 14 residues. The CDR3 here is CASSHSSGANVLTF. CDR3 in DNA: TGTGCCAGCAGTCATAGCTCTGGGGCCAACGTCCTGACTTTC.

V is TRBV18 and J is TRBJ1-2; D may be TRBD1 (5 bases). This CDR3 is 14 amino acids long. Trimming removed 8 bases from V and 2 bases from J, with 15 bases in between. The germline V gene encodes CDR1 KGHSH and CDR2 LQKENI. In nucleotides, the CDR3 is TGTGCCAGCCGTCCGGGACTTGGGAACTATGGCTACACCTTC. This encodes CASRPGLGNYGYTF. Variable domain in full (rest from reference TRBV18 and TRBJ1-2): NAGVMQNPRHLVRRRGQEARLRCSPMKGHSHVYWYRQLPEEGLKFMVYLQKENIIDESGMPKERFSAEFPKEGPSILRIQQVVRGDSAAYFCASRPGLGNYGYTFGSGTRLTVV.

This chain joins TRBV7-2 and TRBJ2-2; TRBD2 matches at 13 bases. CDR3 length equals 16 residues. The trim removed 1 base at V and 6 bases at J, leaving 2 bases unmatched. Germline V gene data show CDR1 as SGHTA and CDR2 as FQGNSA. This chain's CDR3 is CASSLDTSGGAGELFF. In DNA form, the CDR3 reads TGTGCCAGCAGCTTAGACACTAGCGGGGGGGCCGGGGAGCTGTTTTTT. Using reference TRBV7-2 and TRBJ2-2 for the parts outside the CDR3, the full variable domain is GAGVSQSPSNKVTEKGKDVELRCDPISGHTALYWYRQSLGQGLEFLIYFQGNSAPDKSGLPSDRFSAERTGGSVSTLTIQRTQQEDSAVYLCASSLDTSGGAGELFFGEGSRLTVL.

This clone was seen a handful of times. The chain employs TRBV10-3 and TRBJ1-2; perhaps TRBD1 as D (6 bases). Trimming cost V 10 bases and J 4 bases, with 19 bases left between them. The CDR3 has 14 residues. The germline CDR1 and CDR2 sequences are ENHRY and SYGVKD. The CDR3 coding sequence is TGTGCCAGCCGACAGGACACAATAGGCTATGGCTACACCTTC. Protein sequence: CASRQDTIGYGYTF.

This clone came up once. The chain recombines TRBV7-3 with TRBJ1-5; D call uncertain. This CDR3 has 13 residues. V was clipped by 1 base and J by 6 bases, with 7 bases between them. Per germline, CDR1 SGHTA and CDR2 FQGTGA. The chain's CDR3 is CASSLSRGQPQHF. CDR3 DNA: TGTGCCAGCAGCTTAAGTCGAGGTCAGCCCCAGCATTTT.

The CDR3 spells CASSDVRPNSPLHF. For the CDR3, the DNA is TGTGCCAGCAGTGATGTACGGCCAAATTCACCCCTCCACTTT. The chain employs TRBV25-1 and TRBJ1-6; D gene uncertain. This CDR3 region has 14 residues. The germline V gene encodes CDR1 MGHDK and CDR2 SYGVNS. V lost 3 bases to trimming and J lost 7 bases, with 10 bases between them.

This CDR3 reads CASSYSGASYEQYF. The CDR3 nucleotides read TGTGCCAGCAGCTACAGCGGGGCCTCCTACGAGCAGTACTTC. The chain uses TRBV13 and TRBJ2-7; 7 bases align to TRBD2. V gave up 4 bases and J gave up 0 bases; unmatched junction bases: 3. Germline CDR1 PRHDT, CDR2 FYEKMQ (reference sequence). The CDR3 is 14 amino acids.

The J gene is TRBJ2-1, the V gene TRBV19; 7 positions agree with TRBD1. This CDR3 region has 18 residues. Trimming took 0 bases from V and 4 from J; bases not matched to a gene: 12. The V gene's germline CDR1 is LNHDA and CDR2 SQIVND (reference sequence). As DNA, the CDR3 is TGTGCCAGTAGTATAGATCAATTACCGGGACAGATATACAATGAGCAGTTCTTC. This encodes CASSIDQLPGQIYNEQFF.